A single sample is the source of the 6 T cell receptor beta chains below, sequenced in a study of lung T cells in sarcoidosis with Löfgren's syndrome. TCRdb ran MiXCR on the reads and lists one entry per CDR3 protein. The sample lists 250 to 300 distinct CDR3 sequences, around a quarter occurring once. Input material: CD4+ T cells from bronchoalveolar lavage. Receptors were obtained from a human donor with sarcoidosis (Löfgren's syndrome or another form), or a control subject (not recorded which).

Within the sample, this clonotype is large. The gene calls are TRBV3-1 and TRBJ2-5; perhaps TRBD1 as D (6 bases). The CDR3 length is 13 residues. Germline lookup yields CDR1 LGHDT and CDR2 YNNKEL (reference sequence). Trimming left V 4 bases short and J 9 bases short, with 15 bases between. The CDR3 region has the DNA TGTGCCAGCAGCCTAGGACAGAGGAGTCCCCAGTACTTC. Its translation: CASSLGQRSPQYF.

By its share, this clonotype is large. V and J are TRBV7-2 and TRBJ2-1, with 7 nucleotides matching TRBD1. CDR3 length: 15 residues. After removal of 6 bases from V and 3 bases from J, the junction contained 8 bases not matched to a gene. Germline values: CDR1 SGHTA, CDR2 FQGNSA. As DNA, the CDR3 is TGTGCCAGCAGTACCACTAGGGGGCTCTACAATGAGCAGTTCTTC. It translates to CASSTTRGLYNEQFF.

The rearrangement uses TRBV20-1 and TRBJ2-1; no firm D call. The CDR3 is 11 residues long. Germline V gene sequence: CDR1 DFQATT, CDR2 SNEGSKA (reference sequence). Trimming stripped 3 bases from V and 12 bases from J, with 12 bases between. CDR3: CSASKVQMQFF. For the CDR3, the DNA is TGCAGTGCTAGTAAGGTCCAGATGCAGTTCTTC.

J is TRBJ1-1 and V is TRBV9, with D unclear. V lost 0 bases to trimming and J lost 3 bases, with 9 bases between them. Germline values: CDR1 SGDLS, CDR2 YYNGEE. CDR3 length equals 14 residues. As DNA, the CDR3 is TGTGCCAGCAGCGTAGATCCCCGGGACACTGAAGCTTTCTTT. Residues: CASSVDPRDTEAFF.

This clonotype is medium-sized within its sample. The CDR3 coding sequence is TGTGCCAGCAAGGGGGACAGGCTTGGGCCTGGCTACACCTTC. It codes for CASKGDRLGPGYTF. V gene TRBV2 combines with J gene TRBJ1-2; 8 nucleotides align to TRBD1. Germline-derived CDR1 and CDR2 are SNHLY and FYNNEI. Losses at the gene ends were 7 bases for V and 7 bases for J; bases not matched to a gene: 11. The CDR3 covers 14 residues.

By share of the sample, this clonotype is large. CDR3 in amino acids: CASSKLAASTDTQYF. The CDR3 nucleotides are TGCGCCAGCAGCAAACTAGCGGCTAGCACAGATACGCAGTATTTT. V and J are TRBV4-1 and TRBJ2-3, with TRBD2 matching 8 bases. This CDR3 comprises 15 residues. Losses at the gene ends were 5 bases for V and 0 bases for J; bases not matched to a gene: 4. Germline V gene lookup returns CDR1 MGHRA and CDR2 YSYEKL.